Reported below is one T cell receptor (beta chain). Its antigen is still unknown. Germline trimming cut 7 bases from V and 4 bases from J; bases unmatched to any gene: 8. The CDR3 is 14 residues long. CDR1 and CDR2 (germline): SEHNR, FQNEAQ (reference sequence). Regarding treatment: 10-day PBMC culture with coronavirus spike peptide pools or control peptides (ViraFEST assay). The data derive from a study of vaccination and CD4 T cells after COVID-19. Study context: Four females and six males made up the convalescents, with two Hispanic. Post-COVID specimens were obtained a median 101 days after diagnosis (range 35 to 161).

The Oncomine TCR Beta short-read assay sequenced DNA from cultured CD4+ T cells. One entry per CDR3 protein, called by TCRdb with MiXCR from the PCR reads. The sample holds nearly 20,000 distinct CDR3 sequences, more than 45% seen once. This specimen was CD4+ T cells from blood, cultured in vitro, taken after SARS-CoV-2 vaccination. The rearrangement joins TRBV7-9 to TRBJ2-3, with 7 bases matching TRBD2. The clonotype originates from a human donor who had recovered from COVID-19. DNA of the CDR3: TGTGCCAGCACCCAGACTAGCTCAGCAGATACGCAGTATTTT. Protein product: CASTQTSSADTQYF.